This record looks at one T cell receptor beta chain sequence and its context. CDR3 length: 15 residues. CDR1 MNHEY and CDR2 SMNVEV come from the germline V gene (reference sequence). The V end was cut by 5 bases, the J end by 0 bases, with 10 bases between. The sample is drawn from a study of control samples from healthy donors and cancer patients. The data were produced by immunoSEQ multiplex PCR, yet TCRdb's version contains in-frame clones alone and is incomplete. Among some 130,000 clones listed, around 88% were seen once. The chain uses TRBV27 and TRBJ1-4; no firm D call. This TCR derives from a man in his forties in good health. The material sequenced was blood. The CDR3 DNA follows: TGTGCCAGCAGTCTGGTCGCTGCAACTAATGAAAAACTGTTTTTT. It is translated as CASSLVAATNEKLFF.